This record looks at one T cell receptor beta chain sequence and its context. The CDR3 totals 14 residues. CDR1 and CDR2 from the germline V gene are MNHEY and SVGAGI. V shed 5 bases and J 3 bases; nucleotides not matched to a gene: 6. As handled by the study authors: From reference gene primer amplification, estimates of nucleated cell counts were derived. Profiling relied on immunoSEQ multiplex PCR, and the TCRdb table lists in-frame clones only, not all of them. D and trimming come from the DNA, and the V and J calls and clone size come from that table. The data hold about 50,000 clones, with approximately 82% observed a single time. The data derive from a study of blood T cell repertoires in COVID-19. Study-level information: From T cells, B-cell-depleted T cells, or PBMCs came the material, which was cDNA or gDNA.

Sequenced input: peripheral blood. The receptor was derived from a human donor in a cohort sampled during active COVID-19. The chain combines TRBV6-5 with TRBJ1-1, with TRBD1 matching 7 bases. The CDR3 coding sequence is TGTGCCAGCAGTACCCCAGGGGGGCACACTGAAGCTTTCTTT. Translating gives CASSTPGGHTEAFF.